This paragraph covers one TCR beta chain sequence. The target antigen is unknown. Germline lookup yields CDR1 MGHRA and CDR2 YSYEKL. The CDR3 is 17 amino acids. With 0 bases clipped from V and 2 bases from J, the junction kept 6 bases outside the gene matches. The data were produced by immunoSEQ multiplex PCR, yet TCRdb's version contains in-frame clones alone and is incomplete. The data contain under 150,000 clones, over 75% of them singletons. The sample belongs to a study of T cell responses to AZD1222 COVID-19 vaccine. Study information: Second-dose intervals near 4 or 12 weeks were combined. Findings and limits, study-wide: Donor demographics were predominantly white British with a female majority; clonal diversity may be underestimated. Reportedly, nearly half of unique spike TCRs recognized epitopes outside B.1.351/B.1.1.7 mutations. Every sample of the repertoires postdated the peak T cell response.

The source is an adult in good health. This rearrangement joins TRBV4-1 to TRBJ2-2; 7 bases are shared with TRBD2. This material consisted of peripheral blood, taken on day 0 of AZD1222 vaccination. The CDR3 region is CASSQDRGGANTGELFF. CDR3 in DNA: TGCGCCAGCAGCCAAGATCGGGGAGGGGCCAACACCGGGGAGCTGTTTTTT.